Listed below are T cell receptor beta chains from one sample, sequenced in a study of CD8 T cells in Susac syndrome. TCRdb itself ran the immunoSEQ multiplex PCR reads through MiXCR, one entry per CDR3 protein. The repertoire has some 250,000 distinct CDR3 sequences, about 96% of them found once; the top ten carry about 0.095%. Specimen: CD4+ T cells from PBMCs. These receptors were obtained from a human donor with Susac syndrome. Both conserved end residues are part of each CDR3. The order of the fields is D gene, clone size, V gene, J gene, CDR3 DNA, CDR3 protein. The D gene is left open where the match is weak. Rows give clone size only sometimes, using once, few, many, or a class for an expanded clone.

>-|-|TRBV4-1|TRBJ2-7
TGCGCCAGCAGCCGGGATTTGGATCTTGGTAGACAGTACTTC
CASSRDLDLGRQYF
>-|-|TRBV11-1|TRBJ2-3
TGTGCCAGCAGCTTAGTGGCGGGTACAGCCTTCACAGATACGCAGTATTTT
CASSLVAGTAFTDTQYF
>-|-|TRBV5-4|TRBJ2-1
TGTGCCAGCAGCTTGATGATCGAAAAGAGAGATGAGCAGTTCTTC
CASSLMIEKRDEQFF
>TRBD1|-|TRBV7-9|TRBJ1-4
TGTGCCAGCAGCCTCGGATTCCAAACAGGGGAAGAAAAACTGTTTTTT
CASSLGFQTGEEKLFF
>TRBD1|-|TRBV5-6|TRBJ2-2
TGTGCCAGCACCAGGGGACAGGCGAACACCGGGGAGCTGTTTTTT
CASTRGQANTGELFF
>-|-|TRBV5-4|TRBJ2-1
TGTGCCAGCAGCTTAGCCTCTGGAGTAAATGAGCAGTTCTTC
CASSLASGVNEQFF
>-|-|TRBV12-3/TRBV12-4|TRBJ2-7
TGTGCCAGCAGTTTCGGGGGAAGGGGGCACGAGCAGTACTTC
CASSFGGRGHEQYF
>-|-|TRBV5-4|TRBJ2-1
TGTGCCAGCAGCTATATAGCGGCCTACAATGAGCAGTTCTTC
CASSYIAAYNEQFF
>-|-|TRBV3-1|TRBJ2-1
TGTGCCAGCAGCCAAGTTATCGGCGGTAAGAATGAGCAGTTCTTC
CASSQVIGGKNEQFF
>-|-|TRBV10-3|TRBJ2-7
TGTGCCATCAGTGATCGCTACGAGCAGTACTTC
CAISDRYEQYF
>-|-|TRBV29-1|TRBJ1-4
TGCAGCGTTAATACAGCATATAGGGGTGAAAAACTGTTTTTT
CSVNTAYRGEKLFF
>-|-|TRBV12-3/TRBV12-4|TRBJ1-2
TGTGCCACTCAGGACAGCTCTTATGGCTACACCTTC
CATQDSSYGYTF
>-|once|TRBV30|TRBJ2-7
TGTGCCTGGAGTGTACTATCTGAGGGCGAGCAGTACTTC
CAWSVLSEGEQYF
>-|-|TRBV2|TRBJ2-1
TGTGCCAGCAACGGGGGATACAATGAGCAGTTCTTC
CASNGGYNEQFF
>TRBD1|-|TRBV20-1|TRBJ1-2
TGCAGTGCCTCGGACAGGGTGGGGTATGGCTACACCTTC
CSASDRVGYGYTF
>TRBD2|-|TRBV9|TRBJ2-1
TGTGCCAGCAGCGTAGTAGGTAGCGGGGTTTACAATGAGCAGTTCTTC
CASSVVGSGVYNEQFF
>-|-|TRBV9|TRBJ1-1
TGTGCCAGCAGCCCGACGTGGAACACTGAAGCTTTCTTT
CASSPTWNTEAFF
>-|-|TRBV5-1|TRBJ1-4
TGCGCCAGCAGCTTGATAAGGGCGGGAAATGAAAAACTGTTTTTT
CASSLIRAGNEKLFF
>TRBD1|-|TRBV15|TRBJ2-2
TGTGCCACCAGCAACCGGGACAGAAACACCGGGGAGCTGTTTTTT
CATSNRDRNTGELFF
>-|-|TRBV4-2|TRBJ1-2
TGTGCCAGCAGCCAAGGGGACATTCAGGACGGCTACACCTTC
CASSQGDIQDGYTF
>-|-|TRBV4-2|TRBJ2-2
TGTGCCAGCAGCCAACCATCAAGGGAGCTCGGGGAGCTGTTTTTT
CASSQPSRELGELFF
>-|-|TRBV5-6|TRBJ2-7
TGTGCCAGCAGCTTGGCCGGGACCGCCTACGAGCAGTACTTC
CASSLAGTAYEQYF
>-|-|TRBV5-1|TRBJ2-2
TGCGCCAGCAGCTTGAACAGGAGGGGGACCGGGGAGCTGTTTTTT
CASSLNRRGTGELFF
>TRBD2|once|TRBV4-1|TRBJ2-7
TGCGCCAGCAGCCAAGGCCTAGCGGACGTAGCCTACGAGCAGTACTTC
CASSQGLADVAYEQYF
>-|-|TRBV20-1|TRBJ1-2
TGCAGTGCTAGAGCGGGGGGAACCGGGTACTTC
CSARAGGTGYF
>-|-|TRBV21-1|TRBJ1-1
TGTGCCAGCAGCAGACGACAGCGAAACACTGAAGCTTTCTTT
CASSRRQRNTEAFF
>-|-|TRBV2|TRBJ2-1
TGTGCCAGCAGGGAGACCCGCGCTACTACTAATGAGCAGTTCTTC
CASRETRATTNEQFF
>-|-|TRBV10-3|TRBJ1-2
TGTGCCCTCCAGGGAGGGGTCGGCTATGGCTACACCTTC
CALQGGVGYGYTF
>-|-|TRBV29-1|TRBJ2-3
TGCAGCGTTGATAGAGATACGCAGTATTTT
CSVDRDTQYF
>-|-|TRBV11-2|TRBJ2-3
TGTGCCAGCAGCCCCCCCTTCGGGGCAGATACGCAGTATTTT
CASSPPFGADTQYF
>-|-|TRBV24-1|TRBJ1-2
TGTGCCACCAGTGAGGGTACAGAGACCTATGGCTACACCTTC
CATSEGTETYGYTF
>-|-|TRBV5-1|TRBJ2-7
TGCGCCAGCAGCTTGGTAGGGGGGGACTACGAGCAGTACTTC
CASSLVGGDYEQYF
>TRBD2|once|TRBV7-2|TRBJ2-5
TGTGCCAGCAGCCTCTTCGCGGGAGTAGAGACCCAGTACTTC
CASSLFAGVETQYF
>TRBD1|-|TRBV7-3|TRBJ1-1
TGTGCCAGCAGCCCACGACAGGGGAAGAACACTGAAGCTTTCTTT
CASSPRQGKNTEAFF
>-|-|TRBV29-1|TRBJ2-3
TGCAGCCCCGGACGCGGAGATACGCAGTATTTT
CSPGRGDTQYF
>TRBD2|-|TRBV29-1|TRBJ2-1
TGCAGCGTTGAAAAGAGACTAGCTAACAATGAGCAGTTCTTC
CSVEKRLANNEQFF
>-|-|TRBV29-1|TRBJ2-1
TGCAGCGTTGCAGAAGGGGGATACAATGAGCAGTTCTTC
CSVAEGGYNEQFF
>-|-|TRBV20-1|TRBJ1-2
TGCAGTGCTAGTGTTTCCCTCCATCGCGACTATGGCTACACCTTC
CSASVSLHRDYGYTF
>-|-|TRBV20-1|TRBJ2-2
TGCAGTGCCCGACAGGACACAACCGGGGAGCTGTTTTTT
CSARQDTTGELFF
>-|once|TRBV12-3/TRBV12-4|TRBJ2-3
TGTGCCAGCAGTCCAACATCCAGGGATACGCAGTATTTT
CASSPTSRDTQYF
>TRBD2|-|TRBV15|TRBJ2-5
TGTGCCACCAGCAGAGATCTGAGGGAGGGCCGGGAGACCCAGTACTTC
CATSRDLREGRETQYF
>-|-|TRBV20-1|TRBJ2-7
TGCAGTGCTAGAGATACCGGACGATCTTCCTACGAGCAGTACTTC
CSARDTGRSSYEQYF
>-|-|TRBV5-1|TRBJ2-5
TGCGCCAGCAGCTTGGTTTCCTTCTCCGGAGAGACCCAGTACTTC
CASSLVSFSGETQYF
>-|-|TRBV30|TRBJ1-4
TGTGCCTGGAGTGTAAGGTCCCTGGCGGAAAAACTGTTTTTT
CAWSVRSLAEKLFF
>-|-|TRBV29-1|TRBJ1-2
TGCAGCGTCTCCGGACACACCCTCACCCACGGCTACACCTTC
CSVSGHTLTHGYTF
>TRBD2|-|TRBV4-1|TRBJ2-1
TGCGCCAGCAGCCAAGATCGGCGCGGGAGTCGCTACAATGAGCAGTTCTTC
CASSQDRRGSRYNEQFF
>-|-|TRBV19|TRBJ2-5
TGTGCCAGTAGTATAAAGGGGGCTAGCGACCACGCGAGGGTGACCCAGTACTTC
CASSIKGASDHARVTQYF